The rows below give T cell receptor beta chains drawn from one sample of a study of T cells in Graves' hyperthyroidism and ophthalmopathy. TCRdb ran MiXCR on the multiplex PCR reads and lists one entry per CDR3 protein. The sample contains around 200,000 distinct CDR3 sequences, about 18% of which appear only once. The sequenced sample consisted of blood. These receptor sequences come from a middle-aged man with Graves' hyperthyroidism. Both conserved end residues are part of each CDR3. A D gene is named only where the DNA matches it firmly. Rows may omit the clone size; those that give it use once, few, many or a size class.

v_call	j_call	cdr3_length	clone_size	d_call	cdr3_aa	cdr3_nt
TRBV7-3	TRBJ2-1	15	many	NA	CASSLGHGSYNEQFF	TGTGCCAGCAGCTTAGGACATGGCTCCTACAATGAGCAGTTCTTC
TRBV5-4	TRBJ2-5	14	NA	NA	CASSLRQLQETQYF	TGTGCCAGCAGCCTGCGACAGCTCCAAGAGACCCAGTACTTC
TRBV19	TRBJ1-4	13	few	NA	CASSMSSNEKLFF	TGTGCCAGTAGTATGTCTTCTAATGAAAAACTGTTTTTT
TRBV19	TRBJ1-4	11	NA	NA	CASSISGELFF	TGTGCCAGTAGTATATCGGGAGAACTGTTTTTT
TRBV2	TRBJ2-1	15	many	TRBD1	CASSNWGRGQNEQFF	TGTGCCAGCAGTAACTGGGGCAGGGGGCAGAATGAGCAGTTCTTC
TRBV20-1	TRBJ1-3	13	many	NA	CSAREPWGSTIYF	TGCAGTGCTCGGGAGCCATGGGGTTCGACCATATATTTT
TRBV30	TRBJ2-3	15	many	NA	CAWSVREGLADTQYF	TGTGCCTGGAGTGTACGGGAAGGGCTCGCAGATACGCAGTATTTT
TRBV6-4	TRBJ2-3	14	NA	NA	CASSEIPRTDTQYF	TGTGCCAGCAGTGAAATCCCCCGTACAGATACGCAGTATTTT
TRBV24-1	TRBJ2-5	14	many	TRBD1	CATSDQDRVETQYF	TGTGCCACCAGTGATCAAGACAGGGTTGAGACCCAGTACTTC
TRBV20-1	TRBJ2-2	14	many	TRBD1	CSAGTGGSTGELFF	TGCAGTGCGGGGACAGGGGGCAGCACCGGGGAGCTGTTTTTT
TRBV29-1	TRBJ2-3	13	many	NA	CSGELGETDTQYF	TGCAGCGGCGAATTGGGGGAGACAGATACGCAGTATTTT
TRBV27	TRBJ2-6	18	few	NA	CASSLHRTESSGANVLTF	TGTGCCAGCAGTTTGCATAGGACAGAAAGCTCTGGGGCCAACGTCCTGACTTTC
TRBV5-4	TRBJ1-2	15	NA	NA	CASSANRAMSYGYTF	TGTGCCAGCAGCGCGAACAGGGCGATGTCATATGGCTACACCTTC
TRBV28	TRBJ1-1	17	many	NA	CASSPHLAAGSNTEAFF	TGTGCCAGCAGTCCGCACCTGGCGGCGGGTTCGAACACTGAAGCTTTCTTT
TRBV6-4	TRBJ1-2	17	few	NA	CASSERDTIFSEYGYTF	TGTGCCAGCAGTGAAAGGGACACGATATTTTCGGAATATGGCTACACCTTC
TRBV7-2	TRBJ1-5	14	NA	NA	CASSLSGINQPQHF	TGTGCCAGCAGTTTATCGGGAATCAATCAGCCCCAGCATTTT
TRBV7-2	TRBJ2-7	15	NA	NA	CASSKNTGSDLEQYF	TGTGCCAGCAGCAAAAATACCGGGTCAGATCTCGAGCAGTACTTC
TRBV7-9	TRBJ2-3	11	NA	NA	CAEGVADTQYF	TGTGCCGAAGGAGTGGCAGATACGCAGTATTTT
TRBV20-1	TRBJ2-7	15	many	TRBD2	CSARDPTSGTRGQYF	TGCAGTGCTAGAGACCCGACTAGCGGGACCCGCGGGCAGTACTTC
TRBV7-9	TRBJ1-1	13	many	TRBD1	CASSLEDRGSAFF	TGTGCCAGCAGCTTAGAGGACAGGGGATCAGCTTTCTTT
TRBV6-1	TRBJ1-6	10	many	NA	CASSGDPLHF	TGTGCCAGCAGTGGGGACCCCCTCCACTTT
TRBV10-3	TRBJ2-1	14	few	NA	CAISESGAKDEQFF	TGTGCCATCAGTGAGTCGGGAGCCAAGGATGAGCAGTTCTTC
TRBV27	TRBJ2-7	14	many	NA	CASSPISRDYEQYF	TGTGCCAGCAGTCCTATTAGCAGGGACTACGAGCAGTACTTC